This TCR beta chain came from a study of identical twins. cDNA carried unique molecular identifiers, and a universal primer site was added by template switching. Each CDR3 protein gets one entry after TCRdb re-called the 5' RACE reads with MiXCR. The sample contains nearly 900,000 distinct CDR3 sequences, 9% to 15% of which appear only once. Study-level findings and limits: Cross-sectional statistics underpinned the conclusions; the same donors were not followed. Carriage of fewer insertions was seen in abundant cord blood beta clonotypes, whereas memory repertoires showed none.

V dropped 1 base and J dropped 7; count of bases not matched to a gene: 3. Germline V gene data show CDR1 as SGHDN and CDR2 as FVKESK. This CDR3 has 14 residues. This clonotype has only a few counts. Antigen specificity is unknown. These same records also appear under a second study, on yellow fever vaccine responses in identical twins.

V usage is TRBV14 and J usage is TRBJ2-2; 7 bases are a match to TRBD2. The sequence came from a woman aged 18-29 years in good health. Sequencing used PBMCs. CDR3 nucleotides: TGTGCCAGCAGCCAAGCGCTAGCGGTCGGGGAGCTGTTTTTT. Its translation: CASSQALAVGELFF. Looking up the rest from reference TRBV14 and TRBJ2-2 gives the full variable domain: EAGVTQFPSHSVIEKGQTVTLRCDPISGHDNLYWYRRVMGKEIKFLLHFVKESKQDESGMPNNRFLAERTGGTYSTLKVQPAELEDSGVYFCASSQALAVGELFFGEGSRLTVL.